This T cell receptor (beta chain) was found in a study of blood T cell repertoires in COVID-19. Study-level background: Sources were T cells, B-cell-depleted T cells, or PBMCs; the material itself was cDNA or gDNA.

The CDR3 totals 14 residues. Germline-derived CDR1 and CDR2 are SGHVS and FQNEAQ. V lost 1 base and J lost 4, with 10 bases in between. This clone was found a few times. Only in-frame clones appear in the TCRdb table, and some are missing; sequencing was by immunoSEQ multiplex PCR. Here the sample spans more than 65,000 clones, around 84% being singletons. The V and J genes are TRBV7-8 and TRBJ2-5; TRBD1 is a possible D gene (6 bases). Specimen: peripheral blood. This clonotype was obtained from a man aged 45-65 years with acute or convalescent COVID-19. DNA of the CDR3: TGTGCCAGCAGCTTAGTAAACAGGGCAGAGACCCAGTACTTC. Translated: CASSLVNRAETQYF. Full variable domain (rest looked up from reference TRBV7-8 and TRBJ2-5): GAGVSQSPRYKVAKRGQDVALRCDPISGHVSLFWYQQALGQGPEFLTYFQNEAQLDKSGLPSDRFFAERPEGSVSTLKIQRTQQEDSAVYLCASSLVNRAETQYFGPGTRLLVL.